This passage covers 21 T cell receptor beta chains from one sample sequenced in a study of T cell responses to AZD1222 COVID-19 vaccine. Data came from immunoSEQ multiplex PCR; TCRdb stores just in-frame clones and leaves some out. Of roughly 150,000 clones in the sample, 80% to 90% are singletons; the top ten hold about 5%. The sample consisted of peripheral blood, taken on day 0 of AZD1222 vaccination. The receptors originated from an adult in good health.

The chain employs TRBV11-2 and TRBJ1-2, with a possible D match to TRBD1 (5 bases). The CDR3 is made up of 14 amino acids. Trimming left V 1 base short and J 3 bases short, with 9 bases between. Germline V CDR1 and CDR2: SGHAT, FQNNGV. CDR3 nucleotide sequence: TGTGCCAGCAGCTTAGTCACAGGCCACTATGGCTACACCTTC. This sequence encodes CASSLVTGHYGYTF.

The rearrangement joins TRBV3-1 (or the pseudogene TRBV3-2) to TRBJ1-2, with TRBD1 matching over 11 bases. This CDR3 is built from 15 residues. Per germline, CDR1 LGHDT and CDR2 YNNKEL (reference sequence). V was pared by 4 bases and J by 5 bases, with 6 bases of the junction left unmatched. CDR3 coding DNA: TGTGCCAGCAGCCCGAATCGGGACAGGGGGTATGGCTACACCTTC. It encodes CASSPNRDRGYGYTF.

A word on this clone: This specimen includes other DNA sequences encoding the same CDR3. The rearrangement joins TRBV12-3 or TRBV12-4 to TRBJ1-5; D ambiguous. The CDR3 is made up of 12 amino acids. V was clipped by 3 bases and J by 2 bases, with 2 bases between them. The CDR3 sequence: CASSFGNQPQHF. The CDR3 bases are TGTGCCAGCAGTTTCGGCAATCAGCCCCAGCATTTT.

This sequence joins TRBV28 and TRBJ1-4, with 7 bases matching TRBD1. CDR1 MDHEN and CDR2 SYDVKM come from the germline V gene. The CDR3 length is 16 residues. The V and J ends lost 6 bases and 7 bases, in that order; junction bases with no gene match: 14. The CDR3, as DNA: TGTGCCAGCAGCCTCAGCAGGGGGTTGGTTAGTGAAAAACTGTTTTTT. As protein: CASSLSRGLVSEKLFF.

The CDR3 spells CSVTDSLNTGELFF. DNA of the CDR3: TGCAGCGTTACAGACAGCTTGAACACCGGGGAGCTGTTTTTT. This chain links TRBV29-1 with TRBJ2-2, with D perhaps TRBD1 (5 bases). Trimming stripped 5 bases from V and 1 base from J, with 11 bases between. CDR1 and CDR2 from the germline V gene are SQVTM and ANQGSEA. The CDR3 has 14 amino acids.

V usage is TRBV28 and J usage is TRBJ1-2; 10 bases match TRBD1. The CDR3 totals 14 residues. Trimming took 8 bases from V and 4 from J; bases not matched to a gene: 7. Germline V lookup: CDR1 MDHEN, CDR2 SYDVKM. The CDR3 spells CASLRRTGGYGYTF. In nucleotides, the CDR3 is TGTGCCAGCTTACGCCGGACAGGGGGCTATGGCTACACCTTC.

This clone showed up just a few times. The V gene is TRBV5-6, the J gene TRBJ1-6, with D hard to call. The V gene's germline CDR1 is SGHDT and CDR2 YYEEEE. This CDR3 comprises 14 residues. Trimming pared 3 bases from V and 3 bases from J, leaving 7 bases between. CDR3 in amino acids: CASSSWGYNSPLHF. As DNA, the CDR3 is TGTGCCAGCAGCTCCTGGGGCTATAATTCACCCCTCCACTTT.

V gene TRBV7-9 combines with J gene TRBJ1-2, with 7 bases matching TRBD1. Unmatched junction bases numbered 9, after V lost 5 bases and J lost 0 bases. The CDR3 is 16 amino acids. Per the germline V gene, CDR1 is SEHNR and CDR2 is FQNEAQ (reference sequence). The CDR3 region has the DNA TGTGCCAGCAGCCAGCACAGGGGTCTATCTAACTATGGCTACACCTTC. Translation: CASSQHRGLSNYGYTF.

The rearrangement uses TRBV7-2 and TRBJ2-1; D unclear. Trimming shortened V by 1 base and J by 4 bases, and 8 bases separated the two germline ends. The germline V gene encodes CDR1 SGHTA and CDR2 FQGNSA. This CDR3 is built from 14 residues. The CDR3 nucleotides read TGTGCCAGCAGCTTAGTTCCCGGTTACAATGAGCAGTTCTTC. It translates to CASSLVPGYNEQFF.

This chain joins TRBV7-6 and TRBJ2-3, with 11 nucleotides matching TRBD1. CDR1 is SGHVS and CDR2 is FNYEAQ in the germline V gene. The V and J ends lost 5 bases and 4 bases, in that order; junction bases with no gene match: 8. This CDR3 has 16 residues. CDR3 in amino acids: CASSARDRGDADTQYF. The DNA for the CDR3 is TGTGCCAGCAGCGCCAGGGACAGGGGGGACGCAGATACGCAGTATTTT.

The chain combines TRBV30 with TRBJ1-1; 9 bases agree with TRBD1. The J segment lost 6 bases and the V segment lost 5 bases, leaving 16 bases of the junction unmatched. This CDR3 spans 16 amino acids. Germline V lookup: CDR1 GTSNPN, CDR2 SVGIG (reference sequence). CDR3 loop: CAWAPDRGWGMAEAFF. In DNA, the CDR3 is TGTGCCTGGGCTCCGGACAGGGGATGGGGTATGGCTGAAGCTTTCTTT.

This chain links TRBV3-1 (or the pseudogene TRBV3-2) with TRBJ2-7, with 11 nucleotides matching TRBD2. The length of the CDR3 is 15 residues. V lost 1 base, J lost 1 base, and 0 bases stayed unmatched. Germline lookup yields CDR1 LGHDT and CDR2 YNNKEL (reference sequence). The CDR3 DNA is TGTGCCAGCAGCCAAGGGACTAGCGGGTCCTACGAGCAGTACTTC. Translation: CASSQGTSGSYEQYF.

This rearrangement joins TRBV7-2 to TRBJ2-7, with D perhaps TRBD2 (5 bases). Germline V lookup: CDR1 SGHTA, CDR2 FQGNSA. V was trimmed by 3 bases and J by 5 bases, leaving 14 bases between them. The CDR3 sequence is 14 residues long. The CDR3 loop is CASSFGLARHEQYF. Here the CDR3 DNA reads TGTGCCAGCAGCTTCGGTCTAGCTCGACACGAGCAGTACTTC. The full variable domain, completed using reference TRBV7-2 and TRBJ2-7, is GAGVSQSPSNKVTEKGKDVELRCDPISGHTALYWYRQSLGQGLEFLIYFQGNSAPDKSGLPSDRFSAERTGGSVSTLTIQRTQQEDSAVYLCASSFGLARHEQYFGPGTRLTVT.

In this sample, this clone turned up once. The J gene is TRBJ2-2, the V gene TRBV27, with 10 bases identical to TRBD1. Trimming at V came to 3 bases and at J to 5 bases, leaving 3 bases not matched to a gene. Germline CDR1 is MNHEY and CDR2 is SMNVEV (reference sequence). The CDR3 loop spans 15 amino acids. The DNA for the CDR3 is TGTGCCAGCAGTTTGGGACAGGGGCAAACCGGGGAGCTGTTTTTT. Translating it yields CASSLGQGQTGELFF.

This clone showed up just once. The chain couples TRBV7-3 to TRBJ2-1; 9 positions agree with TRBD2. CDR3 length: 17 residues. The ends lost 3 bases at V and 0 bases at J; junction bases unmatched: 6. Germline V gene sequence: CDR1 SGHTA, CDR2 FQGTGA. The CDR3 loop is CASSFGTSLYSYNEQFF. DNA of the CDR3: TGTGCCAGCAGCTTCGGGACTAGCTTGTACTCCTACAATGAGCAGTTCTTC.

The chain couples TRBV7-9 to TRBJ1-3; weak D call: TRBD1 (5 bases). Trimming removed 0 bases from V and 4 bases from J, with 10 bases in between. The V gene's germline CDR1 is SEHNR and CDR2 FQNEAQ (reference sequence). The CDR3 runs 15 residues. CDR3 sequence: CASSLARQRGNTIYF. CDR3 nucleotides: TGTGCCAGCAGCTTAGCTCGACAGCGAGGAAACACCATATATTTT.

The CDR3 DNA is TGTGCCAGCAGTGGGACAGGGGTGGCTAATGAAAAACTGTTTTTT. Translation: CASSGTGVANEKLFF. This chain joins TRBV2 and TRBJ1-4; TRBD1 matches 9 bases. There are 15 residues in the CDR3. CDR1 and CDR2 (germline): SNHLY, FYNNEI. V trimming: 4 bases; J trimming: 3 bases; junction bases outside the gene matches: 3.

DNA for the CDR3: TGTGCCAGCAGTTTGGTCCTAGCGGGAGACCCGCGGGGTGAGCAGTTCTTC. Translation: CASSLVLAGDPRGEQFF. The V call is TRBV6-2 or TRBV6-3, the J call TRBJ2-1, with 10 bases lining up with TRBD2. The CDR3 loop spans 17 amino acids. Germline assignment: CDR1 MNHEY and CDR2 SVGEGT. V trimming: 4 bases; J trimming: 9 bases; junction bases outside the gene matches: 15.

The rearrangement links TRBV28 to TRBJ1-1; no firm D call. V lost 5 bases and J lost 10, with 14 bases in between. This CDR3 spans 12 amino acids. Germline loops: CDR1 MDHEN, CDR2 SYDVKM. CDR3 nucleotides: TGTGCCAGCAGTCTGGACGGCGACCGAGCTTTCTTT. This encodes CASSLDGDRAFF. Filled out from reference TRBV28 and TRBJ1-1, the complete variable domain reads DVKVTQSSRYLVKRTGEKVFLECVQDMDHENMFWYRQDPGLGLRLIYFSYDVKMKEKGDIPEGYSVSREKKERFSLILESASTNQTSMYLCASSLDGDRAFFGQGTRLTVV.

The chain recombines TRBV7-2 with TRBJ2-7; 11 positions agree with TRBD1. There are 14 residues in the CDR3. CDR1 is SGHTA and CDR2 is FQGNSA in the germline V gene. Germline trimming cut 6 bases from V and 5 bases from J; bases unmatched to any gene: 6. CDR3 amino acids: CASSPGQGVDEQYF. CDR3 DNA: TGTGCCAGCAGTCCGGGACAGGGGGTAGACGAGCAGTACTTC. The variable domain in full, completed from reference TRBV7-2 and TRBJ2-7, reads GAGVSQSPSNKVTEKGKDVELRCDPISGHTALYWYRQSLGQGLEFLIYFQGNSAPDKSGLPSDRFSAERTGGSVSTLTIQRTQQEDSAVYLCASSPGQGVDEQYFGPGTRLTVT.

The rearrangement uses TRBV5-6 and TRBJ2-1; possibly TRBD1 for D (5 bases). V was trimmed by 0 bases and J by 0 bases, leaving 13 bases between them. Per germline, CDR1 SGHDT and CDR2 YYEEEE. The CDR3 runs 17 residues. For the CDR3, the DNA is TGTGCCAGCAGCTTGGGAAGGGGTTTAAGCTCCTACAATGAGCAGTTCTTC. This encodes CASSLGRGLSSYNEQFF.